The present TCR beta chain was sequenced within a study of T cell responses to AZD1222 COVID-19 vaccine. Findings and caveats of the study: Spike regions recognized by vaccine-associated CD4 TCRs spanned the protein, led by 160-218 and 743-854. Just 5 or 6 AZD1222 recipients tested seropositive at baseline. There were mostly white British donors and more females than males, and clonal diversity was possibly underestimated.

For this clone: Its antigen is still unknown.

Repertoires were generated with immunoSEQ multiplex PCR, while TCRdb's copy carries only in-frame clones and drops some. The sample carries more than 100,000 clones, about 90% recorded once. The TCR was taken from an adult in good health. The sample here was peripheral blood, taken on day 0 of AZD1222 vaccination.

The CDR3 DNA reads as TGTGCCTGGAGTGTCGGGCGGAGCTACACCTTC. Translated, it gives CAWSVGRSYTF. The rearrangement links TRBV30 to TRBJ1-2; no clear D gene. Trimming removed 0 bases from V and 9 bases from J, with 8 bases in between. The germline CDR1 and CDR2 sequences are GTSNPN and SVGIG (reference sequence). The CDR3 contains 11 residues.